The 8 T cell receptor beta chains below come from one sample, sequenced in a study of tumor-infiltrating lymphocytes in localized non-small cell lung cancer. Clones were read by immunoSEQ multiplex PCR, and TCRdb kept only the in-frame ones, dropping some. The data contain more than 15,000 clones, around 74% of them singletons. The sequenced sample was lung tumor tissue. The receptors were gathered from a human donor with non-small cell lung cancer.

The genes are TRBV14 and TRBJ1-3, with D unclear. This CDR3 has 15 amino acids. Trimming removed 2 bases at V and 1 base at J, with 9 bases between. Germline CDR1 is SGHDN and CDR2 is FVKESK. CDR3 bases: TGTGCCAGCAGCCAACTTCAGGAATCTGGAAACACCATATATTTT. It encodes CASSQLQESGNTIYF.

In this sample, this clone turned up once. This chain joins TRBV10-2 and TRBJ1-2, with D tentatively TRBD1 (5 bases). This CDR3 spans 16 amino acids. Germline CDR1 reads WSHSY; CDR2 reads SAAADI. V was cut by 7 bases and J by 6 bases, with 24 bases left in between. The CDR3 region is CASTLGRDGEGDGYTF. CDR3 bases: TGCGCCAGCACCCTGGGTCGGGACGGAGAGGGCGATGGCTACACCTTC.

The J gene is TRBJ1-5, the V gene TRBV19; D is unclear. Germline CDR1 reads LNHDA; CDR2 reads SQIVND (reference sequence). The V end was cut by 4 bases, the J end by 1 base, with 11 bases between. This CDR3 has 15 amino acids. The CDR3 nucleotides read TGTGCCAGTAGTACGAGAGCCTGGAGCAATCAGCCCCAGCATTTT. Amino acid sequence: CASSTRAWSNQPQHF.

The chain combines TRBV19 with TRBJ2-5, with 10 bases aligning to TRBD1. Germline lookup yields CDR1 LNHDA and CDR2 SQIVND (reference sequence). The CDR3 sequence is 18 residues long. Trimming at V came to 5 bases and at J to 2 bases, leaving 14 bases not matched to a gene. The CDR3 loop reads CASSANSWGTGVQETQYF. As DNA, the CDR3 is TGTGCCAGTAGTGCTAATAGTTGGGGGACAGGGGTACAAGAGACCCAGTACTTC.

V is TRBV7-9 and J is TRBJ1-4, with D possibly being TRBD1 (6 bases). V was cut by 5 bases and J by 3 bases, with 16 bases left in between. The CDR3 extends over 16 amino acids. Germline lookup yields CDR1 SEHNR and CDR2 FQNEAQ (reference sequence). CDR3 bases: TGTGCCAGCAGCACTTTCAGGGGTAGCGCTAATGAAAAACTGTTTTTT. Its protein is CASSTFRGSANEKLFF.

The genes are TRBV6-1 and TRBJ1-1; TRBD1 might be the D (6 bases). This CDR3 is built from 15 residues. Trimming stripped 5 bases from V and 0 bases from J, with 13 bases between. Germline CDR1 and CDR2: MNHNS and SASEGT. CDR3 sequence: CASSLIDRMNTEAFF. CDR3 nucleotide sequence: TGTGCCAGCAGTCTAATCGACAGGATGAACACTGAAGCTTTCTTT.

The chain is built from TRBV10-2 and TRBJ1-6; 7 nucleotides match TRBD1. Germline V gene lookup returns CDR1 WSHSY and CDR2 SAAADI. There are 15 residues in the CDR3. The J segment lost 7 bases and the V segment lost 2 bases, leaving 5 bases of the junction unmatched. The CDR3 spells CASSEGKGQNSPLHF. The DNA for the CDR3 is TGCGCCAGCAGTGAGGGTAAGGGACAGAATTCACCCCTCCACTTT.

The CDR3 loop is CASSLRAVTYEQYF. The CDR3 DNA is TGTGCCAGCAGCTTACGGGCGGTGACCTACGAGCAGTACTTC. This chain connects TRBV11-2 to TRBJ2-7, with unresolved D. There are 14 residues in the CDR3. Trimming stripped 2 bases from V and 2 bases from J, with 10 bases between. CDR1 SGHAT and CDR2 FQNNGV come from the germline V gene.